This T cell receptor beta chain is from a study of cytomegalovirus exposure and HLA in healthy donors. Study information: A later analysis reported the same platform for the 90 to 150 validation repertoires and the approximately 670 first-cohort repertoires. Findings of the study overall: First-cohort TCR clusters were later found to tend to co-occur in the 120 or so validation repertoires. The classifier, whose performance was assessed in both the original and validation cohorts, reportedly diagnosed cytomegalovirus status with high specificity and sensitivity.

TCRdb's table, derived via immunoSEQ multiplex PCR, lists solely in-frame clones and lacks some. The sample has about 56,000 clones; more than 90% are singletons. Points on this clone: What it binds is not known.

The sequenced sample was PBMCs. The TCR originated in a young man in good health and CMV-seronegative.

The chain's CDR3 is CASSYTGGTEAFF. DNA for the CDR3: TGTGCCAGCAGTTACACCGGGGGCACTGAAGCTTTCTTT. The rearrangement uses TRBV6-5 and TRBJ1-1; a weak D match, TRBD1 (5 bases). The V end was cut by 2 bases, the J end by 4 bases, with 8 bases between. CDR1 is MNHEY, CDR2 SVGAGI, per germline. The CDR3 has 13 residues.